Listed below are T cell receptor beta chains from one sample, sequenced in a study of control samples from healthy donors and cancer patients. Measured with immunoSEQ multiplex PCR; TCRdb has only the in-frame clones, and not every one. The repertoire consists of about 120,000 clones, with about 90% occurring once and the leading ten covering around 2%. Sequencing was carried out using blood. The receptors shown here come from a young man in good health. Both conserved end residues are part of each CDR3. The order of the fields is clone size, D gene, J gene, V gene, CDR3 DNA, CDR3 protein. D genes are given only for firm matches. A clone size is listed for some rows: how often the clone was seen (once, few, many), or a class if it is expanded.

NA	TRBD1	TRBJ2-7	TRBV6-5	TGTGCCAGCGGCGTGGACAGGGGATTTTCCTACGAGCAGTACTTC	CASGVDRGFSYEQYF
NA	NA	TRBJ2-7	TRBV5-1	TGCGCCAGCAGCTTGGGTCCAGTCGCCTACGAGCAGTACTTC	CASSLGPVAYEQYF
NA	NA	TRBJ2-5	TRBV2	TGTGCCAGCAGTGAAGTGGGGGGGCCAAAGACCCAGTACTTC	CASSEVGGPKTQYF
few	TRBD1	TRBJ1-5	TRBV28	TGTGCCAGCAGCGACGCCAGAGGACAGGCCCGACAGCCCCAGCATTTT	CASSDARGQARQPQHF
NA	NA	TRBJ1-1	TRBV28	TGTGCCAGCAGTCAAGCCGGGACTCTGAACACTGAAGCTTTCTTT	CASSQAGTLNTEAFF
NA	NA	TRBJ2-7	TRBV27	TGTGCCAGCAGTCAACGACGGGGAGCCTACGAGCAGTACTTC	CASSQRRGAYEQYF
NA	NA	TRBJ2-2	TRBV19	TGTGCCAGTAGTATAGCGGCTTCCACCGGGGAGCTGTTTTTT	CASSIAASTGELFF
NA	NA	TRBJ1-4	TRBV5-1	TGCGCCAGCAGCATGGCTCTAACTAATGAAAAACTGTTTTTT	CASSMALTNEKLFF
NA	NA	TRBJ2-3	TRBV6-5	TGTGCCAGCAGTTTACCGGCCAGGCGAGCAGATACGCAGTATTTT	CASSLPARRADTQYF
NA	TRBD2	TRBJ2-3	TRBV5-4	TGTGCCAGCAGCCTACCAAGCGGGAGTAGCACAGATACGCAGTATTTT	CASSLPSGSSTDTQYF
NA	NA	TRBJ2-3	TRBV7-3	TGTGCCAGCAGCTCGCTCGGCGGGAGCACAGATACGCAGTATTTT	CASSSLGGSTDTQYF
once	NA	TRBJ1-2	TRBV4-3	TGCGCCAGCAGCCGATCAGGGACTAACAGGGCGGTAAATGGCTACACCTTC	CASSRSGTNRAVNGYTF
NA	NA	TRBJ2-7	TRBV28	TGTGCCAGCAGTTTATGGGGGCAGGGCCTATACGAGCAGTACTTC	CASSLWGQGLYEQYF